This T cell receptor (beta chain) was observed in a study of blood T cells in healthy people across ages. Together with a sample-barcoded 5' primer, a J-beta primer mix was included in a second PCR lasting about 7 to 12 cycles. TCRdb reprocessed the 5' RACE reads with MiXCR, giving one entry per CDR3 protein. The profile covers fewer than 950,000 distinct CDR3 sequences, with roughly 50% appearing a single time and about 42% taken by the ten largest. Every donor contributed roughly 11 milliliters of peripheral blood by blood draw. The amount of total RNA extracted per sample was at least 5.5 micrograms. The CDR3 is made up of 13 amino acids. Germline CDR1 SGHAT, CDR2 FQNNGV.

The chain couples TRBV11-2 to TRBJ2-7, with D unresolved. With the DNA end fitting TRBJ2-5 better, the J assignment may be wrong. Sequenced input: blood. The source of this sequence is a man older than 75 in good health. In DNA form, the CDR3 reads TGTGCCAGCAGCTTAGGGGTCTCGGAGACCCAGTACTTC. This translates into CASSLGVSETQYF.